This entry lists 32 T cell receptor beta chains sequenced from one sample in a study of OX40 agonist ivuxolimab in advanced cancers. Sequenced by immunoSEQ multiplex PCR; TCRdb stores in-frame clones only, minus some. Of 80,000 or so clones in the sample, 75% to 90% were seen once. The material was CD4+ or CD8+ T cells sorted from blood, obtained in a trial of the OX40 agonist ivuxolimab. These receptors all come from an adult with an advanced solid tumor such as melanoma, head and neck, liver or kidney cancer.

CDR3 sequence: CASSLNPSGQGDTEAFF. In nucleotides, the CDR3 is TGCGCCAGCAGCTTAAACCCCTCCGGACAGGGGGATACTGAAGCTTTCTTT. The gene calls are TRBV5-1 and TRBJ1-1; 10 bases align to TRBD1. The junction had 12 bases not matched to a gene; V was cut back by 2 bases and J by 5 bases. The CDR3 has 17 amino acids. The V gene's germline CDR1 is SGHRS and CDR2 YFSETQ.

V is TRBV4-1 and J is TRBJ1-2, with 9 bases fitting TRBD1. This CDR3 has 16 residues. V lost 1 base and J lost 11; bases outside the gene matches: 14. Germline values: CDR1 MGHRA, CDR2 YSYEKL. The DNA of the CDR3 is TGCGCCAGCAGCCAAGTAATGGGGACAGGGACCGCGTCTTACACCTTC. It translates to CASSQVMGTGTASYTF.

The chain carries TRBV7-3 and TRBJ2-3; perhaps TRBD2 as D (5 bases). The CDR3 consists of 13 residues. V lost 6 bases and J lost 4, with 11 bases in between. Germline assignment: CDR1 SGHTA and CDR2 FQGTGA. The CDR3 nucleotides read TGTGCCAGCAGTCCACTAGTCTCAGATACGCAGTATTTT. This encodes CASSPLVSDTQYF.

The rearrangement uses TRBV5-1 and TRBJ2-1, with a weak D call TRBD2 (6 bases). Germline loops: CDR1 SGHRS, CDR2 YFSETQ. V was cut by 4 bases and J by 0 bases, with 11 bases left in between. This CDR3 has 15 amino acids. The CDR3 DNA is TGCGCCAGCAGCGGGGGGAGCGACTCCTACAATGAGCAGTTCTTC. This codes for CASSGGSDSYNEQFF.

The CDR3 bases are TGTGCCAGCATGATAGCGGGAGGCTACAATGAGCAGTTCTTC. This encodes CASMIAGGYNEQFF. The chain combines TRBV27 with TRBJ2-1; TRBD2 matches 10 bases. The CDR3 consists of 14 residues. V shed 7 bases, J shed 3 bases, and the junction held 3 bases outside the gene matches. The V gene's germline CDR1 is MNHEY and CDR2 SMNVEV (reference sequence).

The J gene is TRBJ2-3, the V gene TRBV11-2; TRBD1 matches at 7 bases. The trim removed 5 bases at V and 9 bases at J, leaving 5 bases unmatched. CDR1 and CDR2 from the germline V gene are SGHAT and FQNNGV. The CDR3 sequence is 12 residues long. CDR3 DNA: TGTGCCAGCAGCCAATGGACAGGAACGCAGTATTTT. Its protein product is CASSQWTGTQYF. Full variable domain (missing parts from reference TRBV11-2 and TRBJ2-3): EAGVAQSPRYKIIEKRQSVAFWCNPISGHATLYWYQQILGQGPKLLIQFQNNGVVDDSQLPKDRFSAERLKGVDSTLKIQPAKLEDSAVYLCASSQWTGTQYFGPGTRLTVL.

The chain couples TRBV9 to TRBJ1-6; D gene uncertain. The CDR3 loop spans 16 amino acids. The ends were cut back, 7 bases at V and 0 bases at J, with 14 bases in the middle. Germline loops: CDR1 SGDLS, CDR2 YYNGEE. Here the CDR3 reads CASGAAGSSYNSPLHF. DNA of the CDR3: TGTGCCAGCGGCGCAGCCGGGAGCTCCTATAATTCACCCCTCCACTTT.

The chain uses TRBV19 and TRBJ2-7; possibly TRBD2 for D (6 bases). Germline V gene sequence: CDR1 LNHDA, CDR2 SQIVND (reference sequence). The CDR3 covers 15 residues. V was pared by 3 bases and J by 2 bases, with 14 bases between. The CDR3 DNA reads TGTGCCAGTAGTATTAGCGGCAAACAGACCTACGAGCAGTACTTC. Protein sequence: CASSISGKQTYEQYF.

This rearrangement joins TRBV11-2 to TRBJ2-3, with unresolved D. The germline V and J ends were trimmed by 5 bases and 2 bases, with 11 bases remaining between them. Germline CDR1 reads SGHAT; CDR2 reads FQNNGV. The CDR3 contains 14 residues. The CDR3 DNA sequence: TGTGCCAGCAGCCCCCACCGCCTCACAGATACGCAGTATTTT. Translated, it gives CASSPHRLTDTQYF.

Turning to this clone: Other DNA sequences in this sample translate to the same CDR3. This chain uses TRBV7-9 with TRBJ2-7, with 8 nucleotides matching TRBD2. The CDR3 has 18 amino acids. The ends lost 2 bases at V and 7 bases at J; junction bases unmatched: 19. Looked up from germline, CDR1 is SEHNR and CDR2 is FQNEAQ (reference sequence). CDR3 nucleotides: TGTGCCAGCAGCTTACCTCAGGGGCGGGGGGTCAGGGCAGAAGAGCAGTACTTC. This encodes CASSLPQGRGVRAEEQYF.

The CDR3 region has the DNA TGTGCCACCAGCAGAGATAAAATGAGGACCTACGAGCAGTACTTC. It yields the protein CATSRDKMRTYEQYF. V usage is TRBV15 and J usage is TRBJ2-7; D gene unclear. The CDR3 has 15 amino acids. The germline V gene encodes CDR1 LNHNV and CDR2 YYDKDF (reference sequence). The V end lost 0 bases, the J end lost 2 bases, and 11 bases lay between the germline ends.

The genes are TRBV6-5 and TRBJ1-6; perhaps TRBD1 as D (6 bases). Trimming took 4 bases from V and 11 from J, leaving 12 bases between them. This CDR3 has 13 amino acids. Germline CDR1 MNHEY, CDR2 SVGAGI. The CDR3 coding sequence is TGTGCCAGCAGTTCACACAGGGACCCACCCCTCCACTTT. This encodes CASSSHRDPPLHF.

Concerning this clone: Distinct nucleotide sequences in the sample also encode this CDR3. This rearrangement joins TRBV5-1 to TRBJ2-3; either TRBD1 or TRBD2 may fit D (5 bases each). This CDR3 is 14 amino acids long. V shed 4 bases and J shed 0 bases, with 9 bases lying between them. CDR1 and CDR2 (germline): SGHRS, YFSETQ. This chain's CDR3 is CASSLGDSTDTQYF. DNA for the CDR3: TGCGCCAGCAGCCTGGGGGACAGCACAGATACGCAGTATTTT.

This clone came up once. The V gene is TRBV6-1, the J gene TRBJ1-3; D is uncertain. Looked up from germline, CDR1 is MNHNS and CDR2 is SASEGT. V was cut by 7 bases and J by 0 bases, with 13 bases left in between. The CDR3 is 15 residues long. CDR3 nucleotide sequence: TGTGCCAGCAATAACCCACGGGGCTCTGGAAACACCATATATTTT. Its protein is CASNNPRGSGNTIYF.

This chain connects TRBV7-9 to TRBJ2-7; TRBD2 is a possible D gene (6 bases). Trimming stripped 5 bases from V and 2 bases from J, with 16 bases between. In germline, CDR1 is SEHNR, CDR2 FQNEAQ (reference sequence). The CDR3 is 15 residues long. CDR3 sequence reads: CASSPGEARTYEQYF. The CDR3 nucleotides are TGTGCCAGCAGCCCCGGGGAGGCACGAACCTACGAGCAGTACTTC. The entire variable domain, with the rest obtained from reference TRBV7-9 and TRBJ2-7, is as follows: DTGVSQNPRHKITKRGQNVTFRCDPISEHNRLYWYRQTLGQGPEFLTYFQNEAQLEKSRLLSDRFSAERPKGSFSTLEIQRTEQGDSAMYLCASSPGEARTYEQYFGPGTRLTVT.

The CDR3 loop is CASSLSKGVQRTDTQYF. For the CDR3, the DNA is TGTGCCAGCAGCTTAAGTAAAGGAGTCCAACGGACAGATACGCAGTATTTT. V usage is TRBV7-3 and J usage is TRBJ2-3; D uncertain. V lost 1 base, J lost 3 bases, and 17 bases lay in between. CDR1 and CDR2 (germline): SGHTA, FQGTGA. This CDR3 comprises 17 residues.

The V call is TRBV27, the J call TRBJ1-1, with D possibly matching TRBD1 (5 bases). CDR3 length equals 15 residues. Germline V lookup: CDR1 MNHEY, CDR2 SMNVEV (reference sequence). V shed 2 bases and J shed 7 bases, with 17 bases lying between them. The CDR3 reads CASSLLSGSQGEAFF. The CDR3 DNA is TGTGCCAGCAGTTTACTATCAGGGAGTCAGGGTGAAGCTTTCTTT.

This sequence joins TRBV7-2 and TRBJ2-7, with a weak D call TRBD2 (6 bases). In germline, CDR1 is SGHTA, CDR2 FQGNSA. Trimming took 8 bases from V and 3 from J, leaving 23 bases between them. CDR3 length equals 16 residues. The chain's CDR3 is CASAQSPARRGYEQYF. CDR3 nucleotide sequence: TGTGCCAGCGCCCAATCGCCAGCCCGGAGGGGCTACGAGCAGTACTTC.

The genes are TRBV7-8 and TRBJ2-3; 7 positions match TRBD2. J was trimmed by 6 bases and V by 1 base; bases with no gene match: 7. The CDR3 covers 15 residues. The germline V gene has CDR1 SGHVS and CDR2 FQNEAQ. Here the CDR3 DNA reads TGTGCCAGCAGCTTAGGGACTAGGCGAGGGGATACGCAGTATTTT. Translated, it gives CASSLGTRRGDTQYF.

About this clone: Other DNA variants within this sample encode the same CDR3. The chain employs TRBV20-1 and TRBJ2-5; D is undetermined. Trimming took 6 bases from V and 4 from J, leaving 6 bases between them. The CDR3 extends over 10 amino acids. Germline V CDR1 and CDR2: DFQATT, SNEGSKA (reference sequence). The CDR3 coding sequence is TGCAGTGCCCAGAGAGAGACCCAGTACTTC. Its translation is CSAQRETQYF.

The gene calls are TRBV5-1 and TRBJ1-3; unclear D gene. CDR3 length: 16 residues. CDR1 SGHRS and CDR2 YFSETQ come from the germline V gene. Trimming took 0 bases from V and 3 from J, leaving 13 bases between them. CDR3 residues: CASSLETGVFGNTIYF. For the CDR3, the DNA is TGCGCCAGCAGCTTGGAAACCGGCGTTTTTGGAAACACCATATATTTT.

The chain couples TRBV5-6 to TRBJ2-6; TRBD2 is a possible D gene (6 bases). Germline V gives CDR1 SGHDT, CDR2 YYEEEE. V gave up 0 bases and J gave up 3 bases, with 13 bases separating them. The CDR3 has 17 residues. CDR3 region: CASSLEGGRSGANVLTF. In nucleotides, the CDR3 is TGTGCCAGCAGCTTGGAGGGAGGTCGAAGTGGGGCCAACGTCCTGACTTTC.

A single count supports this clone. The CDR3 nucleotides read TGTGCCTGGAGGGAACTCTTAGCTGGGGCCAACGTCCTGACTTTC. As protein: CAWRELLAGANVLTF. The chain recombines TRBV30 with TRBJ2-6; D is undetermined. Germline CDR1 and CDR2: GTSNPN and SVGIG (reference sequence). V lost 3 bases and J 2 bases, leaving 11 bases between the germline ends. The length of the CDR3 is 15 residues.

This chain uses TRBV11-3 with TRBJ2-7; D perhaps matches TRBD2 (5 bases). V lost 1 base to trimming and J lost 4 bases, with 8 bases between them. The CDR3 sequence is 13 residues long. Germline-derived CDR1 and CDR2 are SGHNT and YENEEA. CDR3 protein: CASSLVPGYEQYF. DNA for the CDR3: TGTGCCAGCAGCTTAGTTCCGGGGTACGAGCAGTACTTC.

This clone was detected ten times or more. This rearrangement joins TRBV7-2 to TRBJ1-2, with TRBD1 matching over 10 bases. There are 15 residues in the CDR3. J was trimmed by 3 bases and V by 4 bases; bases with no gene match: 5. Germline V gene sequence: CDR1 SGHTA, CDR2 FQGNSA. CDR3 in DNA: TGTGCCAGCAGCTCGGGACAGGGGAAGGACTATGGCTACACCTTC. The encoded protein is CASSSGQGKDYGYTF.

The rearrangement links TRBV2 to TRBJ1-6; TRBD1 might be the D (5 bases). CDR1 is SNHLY, CDR2 FYNNEI, per germline. V was trimmed by 5 bases and J by 5 bases, leaving 10 bases between them. The CDR3 spans 14 residues. This chain's CDR3 is CASSLTVNNSPLHF. The DNA for the CDR3 is TGTGCCAGCAGTCTGACAGTTAATAATTCACCCCTCCACTTT.

The count of this clone is one. The J gene is TRBJ1-4, the V gene TRBV29-1; D remains unclear. The CDR3 covers 13 residues. V lost 2 bases, J lost 0 bases, and 4 bases lay in between. Per the germline V gene, CDR1 is SQVTM and CDR2 is ANQGSEA. The CDR3 DNA follows: TGCAGCGTTGAAAGTGCAACTAATGAAAAACTGTTTTTT. Amino acids: CSVESATNEKLFF.

On this clone itself: It is likely a read error: a sequence one base away is far more abundant. The CDR3 spells CASSLGTYSSSGNTIYF. The CDR3 DNA sequence: TGCGCCAGCAGCCTCGGAACCTACTCGAGCTCTGGAAACACCATATATTTT. The chain links TRBV4-1 to TRBJ1-3; the D is unclear. Germline assignment: CDR1 MGHRA and CDR2 YSYEKL. V lost 4 bases and J lost 0, with 16 bases in between. The CDR3 totals 17 residues.

This chain joins TRBV9 and TRBJ1-6; D unresolved. V was shortened by 1 base and J by 7 bases, with 3 bases between the two germline ends. Germline CDR1 reads SGDLS; CDR2 reads YYNGEE. CDR3 size: 12 residues. The CDR3 sequence is CASSVQNSPLHF. The CDR3 DNA reads TGTGCCAGCAGCGTACAAAATTCACCCCTCCACTTT.

The chain combines TRBV2 with TRBJ2-7, with 9 bases that match TRBD1. Germline assignment: CDR1 SNHLY and CDR2 FYNNEI. J gave up 3 bases and V 6 bases, and 9 bases lay outside the gene matches. The CDR3 sequence is 15 residues long. The CDR3 DNA sequence: TGTGCCAGCAGCGTTGGGACAGGGAGAAACTACGAGCAGTACTTC. Protein sequence: CASSVGTGRNYEQYF.

This clone was seen once. V is TRBV5-4 and J is TRBJ1-2; D remains unclear. The length of the CDR3 is 16 residues. Per the germline V gene, CDR1 is SGHNT and CDR2 is YYREEE (reference sequence). The V and J ends lost 0 bases and 6 bases respectively, with 18 bases between them. Here the CDR3 DNA reads TGTGCCAGCAGCTTGGGAGGTAACACAGTTCCTCATGGCTACACCTTC. Translating gives CASSLGGNTVPHGYTF.

The V gene is TRBV9, the J gene TRBJ2-1; 7 bases line up with TRBD1. V shed 4 bases and J 6 bases; nucleotides not matched to a gene: 10. The CDR3 is 15 amino acids. Per the germline V gene, CDR1 is SGDLS and CDR2 is YYNGEE. The CDR3 nucleotides read TGTGCCAGCAGCTTCGACAACAGGGGCGGCAATGAGCAGTTCTTC. Translated: CASSFDNRGGNEQFF.